This section outlines one T cell receptor (beta chain) sequence together with its context. What it binds is not known. The germline V gene encodes CDR1 LNHNV and CDR2 YYDKDF (reference sequence). V was cut by 0 bases and J by 3 bases, with 10 bases left in between. The CDR3 extends over 15 amino acids. This sample was taken from a study of CD8+ T cells in alopecia areata. The wider study: Tofacitinib therapy lasting 6 to 18 months was followed by 6 months off drug. Affected scalp percentage set treated patients' severity scores.

Regarding the study as a whole: With just one nonresponder, it is still uncertain whether baseline CD8+ expansion relates to response.

Investigators isolated RNA and reverse transcribed it into cDNA to act as the sequencing template. Profiled with immunoSEQ multiplex PCR; TCRdb holds only in-frame clones, not every one. The table shows about 220,000 clones, with under 60% occurring only once. Treatment here: oral pan-JAK inhibitor, 5-10 mg twice daily. Here the sequenced sample was CD4+ T cells sorted from blood, taken at week 4, from a patient treated with tofacitinib. The chain couples TRBV15 to TRBJ2-3, with D unclear. The clonotype comes from a human donor with alopecia areata. CDR3 in amino acids: CATSRDVQQTDTQYF. In DNA, the CDR3 is TGTGCCACCAGCAGAGACGTACAGCAAACAGATACGCAGTATTTT.